The 20 T cell receptor beta chains listed next were all sequenced from one sample in a study of radiation and T cells in renal cell carcinoma. Generated by immunoSEQ multiplex PCR, the TCRdb table keeps only in-frame clones and is missing some. The sample includes around 160,000 clones, about 88% of them seen just once. Time point noted: baseline pretreatment blood. The treatment: 15 Gy SBRT to primary tumor, nephrectomy 4 weeks later. The sample here was blood, taken from a patient whose treatment included radiotherapy and nephrectomy. The origin of the receptors is a woman aged 65 to 85 with renal cell carcinoma.

This clone was recorded only once. V is TRBV2 and J is TRBJ1-1; a possible D gene is TRBD1 (5 bases). Germline CDR1 is SNHLY and CDR2 is FYNNEI. V lost 6 bases and J 10 bases, leaving 18 bases between the germline ends. This CDR3 has 13 residues. CDR3 bases: TGTGCCAGCAGCCAGGGTACGGGGAGAGGAGCTTTCTTT. This codes for CASSQGTGRGAFF.

The rearrangement uses TRBV6-1 and TRBJ1-1; a possible D gene is TRBD1 (6 bases). The CDR3 sequence is 13 residues long. Trimming took 2 bases from V and 5 from J, leaving 9 bases between them. CDR1 is MNHNS and CDR2 is SASEGT in the germline V gene. Here the CDR3 reads CASSEKGGTEAFF. The DNA of the CDR3 is TGTGCCAGCAGTGAAAAGGGGGGGACTGAAGCTTTCTTT.

The chain has TRBV6-1 and TRBJ1-2, with a weak D call TRBD1 (6 bases). V was pared by 1 base and J by 7 bases, with 13 bases between. Germline values: CDR1 MNHNS, CDR2 SASEGT. CDR3 length: 14 amino acids. The CDR3 nucleotides read TGTGCCAGCAGTGAAGACACAGGGCGACGTGGCTACACCTTC. It specifies CASSEDTGRRGYTF.

V usage is TRBV29-1 and J usage is TRBJ1-6; D remains ambiguous. The CDR3 is 14 amino acids. The germline V and J ends were trimmed by 7 bases and 6 bases, with 16 bases remaining between them. Germline V gives CDR1 SQVTM, CDR2 ANQGSEA. The CDR3 nucleotides are TGCAGCGCTAAAGATGGGGTTGGTAATTCACCCCTCCACTTT. This codes for CSAKDGVGNSPLHF.

V usage is TRBV6-1 and J usage is TRBJ2-1; tentatively, D is TRBD1 (5 bases). The CDR3 runs 16 residues. Per germline, CDR1 MNHNS and CDR2 SASEGT. Trimming pared 0 bases from V and 6 bases from J, leaving 15 bases between. The CDR3 nucleotides are TGTGCCAGCAGTGAAGCGCTTCTAGGGGCGACCAATGAGCAGTTCTTC. Residues: CASSEALLGATNEQFF.

The rearrangement joins TRBV5-5 to TRBJ1-2; 7 bases fit TRBD1. CDR3 length: 15 amino acids. CDR1 and CDR2 from the germline V gene are SGHKS and YYEKEE (reference sequence). Trimming took 3 bases from V and 3 from J; bases not matched to a gene: 8. The CDR3 loop reads CASSYYDRDDYGYTF. In DNA form, the CDR3 reads TGTGCCAGCAGCTACTACGACAGGGACGACTATGGCTACACCTTC.

This chain uses TRBV9 with TRBJ1-3; a weak D match, TRBD1 (5 bases). Trimming shortened V by 7 bases and J by 3 bases, and 20 bases separated the two germline ends. Germline-derived CDR1 and CDR2 are SGDLS and YYNGEE. This CDR3 is 16 amino acids long. This chain's CDR3 is CASAPSLRVGGNTIYF. For the CDR3, the DNA is TGTGCCAGCGCCCCAAGCCTCAGGGTGGGTGGAAACACCATATATTTT. Drawing the rest from reference TRBV9 and TRBJ1-3, the complete variable domain is DSGVTQTPKHLITATGQRVTLRCSPRSGDLSVYWYQQSLDQGLQFLIQYYNGEERAKGNILERFSAQQFPDLHSELNLSSLELGDSALYFCASAPSLRVGGNTIYFGEGSWLTVV.

This clone was counted a single time. The sample has other DNA sequences that encode this CDR3 too. The CDR3 is CASSLGGFFSGNTIYF. For the CDR3, the DNA is TGTGCCAGCAGCTTAGGGGGATTTTTCTCTGGAAACACCATATATTTT. The chain uses TRBV5-4 and TRBJ1-3; tentatively, D is TRBD1 (6 bases). The CDR3 consists of 16 residues. The germline V and J ends were trimmed by 2 bases and 0 bases, with 12 bases remaining between them. Germline-derived CDR1 and CDR2 are SGHNT and YYREEE (reference sequence).

J is TRBJ2-3 and V is TRBV2; D tentatively fits TRBD1 or TRBD2 (5 bases each). The CDR3 loop spans 14 amino acids. V gave up 4 bases and J gave up 2 bases, with 10 bases separating them. Germline loops: CDR1 SNHLY, CDR2 FYNNEI. The DNA for the CDR3 is TGTGCCAGCAGTGGCTGGGACCCCACAGATACGCAGTATTTT. This encodes CASSGWDPTDTQYF.

The chain has TRBV4-3 and TRBJ2-7; TRBD2 aligns across 8 bases. Looked up from germline, CDR1 is LGHNA and CDR2 is YSLEER. Germline trimming cut 3 bases from V and 3 bases from J; bases unmatched to any gene: 7. The CDR3 extends over 15 amino acids. The CDR3 sequence is CASSHSAGVVYEQYF. The CDR3 DNA is TGCGCCAGCAGCCACTCAGCGGGGGTAGTCTACGAGCAGTACTTC.

The chain carries TRBV4-2 and TRBJ1-2; 7 bases agree with TRBD1. The length of the CDR3 is 17 residues. V was pared by 0 bases and J by 1 base, with 8 bases of the junction left unmatched. Germline CDR1 and CDR2: LGHNA and YNFKEQ. CDR3 sequence: CASSQDPSRGYNYGYTF. CDR3 coding DNA: TGTGCCAGCAGCCAAGATCCGTCCAGGGGGTATAACTATGGCTACACCTTC.

V and J are TRBV19 and TRBJ1-1; D call uncertain. V was pared by 2 bases and J by 1 base, with 11 bases between. From germline, CDR1 is LNHDA and CDR2 SQIVND (reference sequence). This CDR3 is built from 15 residues. The CDR3, as DNA: TGTGCCAGTAGTATATCAGACACCCAGAACACTGAAGCTTTCTTT. Amino acid sequence: CASSISDTQNTEAFF.

This rearrangement joins TRBV11-3 to TRBJ2-1, with 10 bases fitting TRBD2. Trimming removed 5 bases from V and 0 bases from J; junction bases left unmatched: 4. CDR1 SGHNT and CDR2 YENEEA come from the germline V gene. The CDR3 loop spans 16 amino acids. CDR3 sequence: CASSTSGVSSYNEQFF. CDR3 in DNA: TGTGCCAGCAGCACTAGCGGGGTAAGCTCCTACAATGAGCAGTTCTTC.

This chain uses TRBV10-3 with TRBJ1-2; 10 nucleotides line up with TRBD1. The CDR3 totals 15 residues. Germline V CDR1 and CDR2: ENHRY, SYGVKD. With V trimmed by 2 bases and J by 7 bases, 7 bases remained unmatched. The CDR3 nucleotides are TGTGCCATCAGTGAGCCGGGACAGGGGAAAGGTGGCTACACCTTC. Translated, it gives CAISEPGQGKGGYTF.

The V gene is TRBV5-1, the J gene TRBJ1-2, with D unresolved. The germline V gene has CDR1 SGHRS and CDR2 YFSETQ. This CDR3 has 14 residues. V was cut by 4 bases and J by 4 bases, with 14 bases left in between. The CDR3 is CASSLTGSTYGYTF. CDR3 coding DNA: TGCGCCAGCAGCCTGACGGGCAGCACCTATGGCTACACCTTC.

The table lists this clone with a count of one. The chain recombines TRBV2 with TRBJ2-5; 10 bases fit TRBD2. The J segment lost 2 bases and the V segment lost 6 bases, leaving 15 bases of the junction unmatched. Germline V gives CDR1 SNHLY, CDR2 FYNNEI. The CDR3 consists of 18 residues. CDR3 DNA sequence: TGTGCCAGCAGGACCACGGGACTAGCGAGCGACGCACAAGAGACCCAGTACTTC. Protein: CASRTTGLASDAQETQYF.

The V call is TRBV18, the J call TRBJ2-3; D not certain. The CDR3 runs to 11 residues. V was clipped by 3 bases and J by 6 bases, with 4 bases between them. Germline V lookup: CDR1 KGHSH, CDR2 LQKENI. CDR3: CASSPQDTQYF. The CDR3 DNA follows: TGTGCCAGCTCACCTCAGGATACGCAGTATTTT.

V gene TRBV4-2 combines with J gene TRBJ2-1, with TRBD2 matching over 8 bases. Germline V gives CDR1 LGHNA, CDR2 YNFKEQ. Trimming removed 1 base from V and 4 bases from J; junction bases left unmatched: 6. The CDR3 has 16 amino acids. CDR3 in DNA: TGTGCCAGCAGCCAAGTAGCGGGGCGGTCATACAATGAGCAGTTCTTC. Its protein product is CASSQVAGRSYNEQFF.

The chain joins TRBV6-5 to TRBJ1-3, with D unresolved. This CDR3 has 14 amino acids. V gave up 3 bases and J gave up 0 bases, with 6 bases separating them. Germline V gene lookup returns CDR1 MNHEY and CDR2 SVGAGI. The CDR3, as DNA: TGTGCCAGCAGTTATCCAGGCTCTGGAAACACCATATATTTT. Amino acids: CASSYPGSGNTIYF.

The CDR3 here is CASSFEGDEQYF. The CDR3 DNA follows: TGCGCCAGCAGCTTTGAAGGGGATGAGCAGTACTTC. V usage is TRBV5-1 and J usage is TRBJ2-7; perhaps TRBD1 as D (5 bases). The CDR3 is 12 amino acids. V was pared by 2 bases and J by 7 bases, with 10 bases between. The germline V gene has CDR1 SGHRS and CDR2 YFSETQ. Full variable domain (remainder filled in from reference TRBV5-1 and TRBJ2-7): KAGVTQTPRYLIKTRGQQVTLSCSPISGHRSVSWYQQTPGQGLQFLFEYFSETQRNKGNFPGRFSGRQFSNSRSEMNVSTLELGDSALYLCASSFEGDEQYFGPGTRLTVT.